This record covers a single T cell receptor beta chain. This entry belongs to a study of T cells in Graves' hyperthyroidism and ophthalmopathy. It was RNA transcripts that yielded the amplified TCR beta CDR3 regions. The HTBI primer set drove a first-round RT-PCR of the TCR CDR3. TCRdb processed the multiplex PCR reads anew with MiXCR; each CDR3 protein has one entry. The sample lists about 300,000 distinct CDR3 sequences, roughly 20% seen once, with 35% to 40% in the top ten. Uncontrolled infection, other autoimmune disease, pregnancy or lactation excluded patients. PBMCs stemmed from 10 ml fresh peripheral blood. This CDR3 spans 12 amino acids. Germline CDR1 is MNHNS and CDR2 is SASEGT. V was trimmed by 8 bases and J by 4 bases, leaving 9 bases between them.

The chain carries TRBV6-1 and TRBJ1-5, with a tentative D call TRBD1 (6 bases). The receptor's source is a middle-aged man with Graves' ophthalmopathy. Specimen: blood. DNA for the CDR3: TGTGCCAGCCCCAGGGGTAATCAGCCCCAGCATTTT. It specifies CASPRGNQPQHF.